The clone carrying this T cell receptor (beta chain) has a count of ten or more. The sample comes from a study of CD8 T cells in ankylosing spondylitis. MiXCR, applied by TCRdb to the 5' RACE reads, yields one record per CDR3 protein. The data hold under 200,000 distinct CDR3 sequences, with around a tenth observed a single time. Germline CDR1 and CDR2: MNHEY and SVGEGT. V shed 6 bases, J shed 7 bases, and the junction held 10 bases outside the gene matches. CDR3 length: 15 amino acids. The source is a male donor with ankylosing spondylitis or in good health (not recorded which). What was sequenced was blood, either unsorted or a sorted T cell fraction (not recorded which). The chain combines TRBV6-2 or TRBV6-3 with TRBJ2-1; 9 bases agree with TRBD2. The CDR3 protein is CASRNAGLALNEQFF. In DNA, the CDR3 is TGTGCCAGCAGAAACGCGGGACTAGCCCTAAATGAGCAGTTCTTC.